The 16 T cell receptor beta chains in this list originate from one sample, sequenced in a study of TIL therapy for anti-PD-1-resistant metastatic lung cancer. The immunoSEQ assay was v3. TCRdb's table, derived via immunoSEQ multiplex PCR, lists solely in-frame clones and lacks some. The sample consists of approximately 97,000 clones, less than 70% of them appearing once. Time point described: pre-treatment sample, taken before nivolumab and TIL therapy. The tumor samples were excised metastases, mostly pleural nodules or supraclavicular lymph nodes. Source: tumor tissue, taken at baseline. These receptor sequences come from a person between 25 and 80 years old with non-small cell lung cancer.

Only a few counts were recorded for this clone. V usage is TRBV18 and J usage is TRBJ1-5, with TRBD1 matching 7 bases. Germline V gene data show CDR1 as KGHSH and CDR2 as LQKENI. After removal of 3 bases from V and 11 bases from J, the junction contained 13 bases not matched to a gene. This CDR3 contains 15 residues. The CDR3: CASSPDTGVWGTQHF. CDR3 bases: TGTGCCAGCTCACCCGATACAGGGGTGTGGGGGACCCAGCATTTT.

This clone was seen a few times. This chain uses TRBV3-1 (or the pseudogene TRBV3-2) with TRBJ1-6; no definite D call. Germline loops: CDR1 LGHDT, CDR2 YNNKEL (reference sequence). V lost 3 bases and J lost 5, with 8 bases in between. This CDR3 contains 14 residues. This chain's CDR3 is CASSQQWDNSPLHF. The CDR3 nucleotides read TGTGCCAGCAGCCAGCAGTGGGATAATTCACCCCTCCACTTT.

This clone was picked up a small number of times. The V gene is TRBV5-1, the J gene TRBJ2-6; D is undetermined. The CDR3 sequence is 15 residues long. V lost 4 bases to trimming and J lost 2 bases, with 10 bases between them. Germline loops: CDR1 SGHRS, CDR2 YFSETQ. The DNA for the CDR3 is TGCGCCAGCAGCCCGGATGGGACTGGGGCCAACGTCCTGACTTTC. It encodes CASSPDGTGANVLTF.

The chain has TRBV19 and TRBJ2-1; TRBD1 matches at 10 bases. J lost 8 bases, V lost 4 bases, and 8 bases had no gene match. Germline-derived CDR1 and CDR2 are LNHDA and SQIVND (reference sequence). This CDR3 contains 15 residues. CDR3 amino acids: CASSKGQGGRDEQFF. CDR3 coding DNA: TGTGCCAGTAGTAAAGGACAGGGGGGAAGGGATGAGCAGTTCTTC.

The genes are TRBV10-1 and TRBJ2-1, with D perhaps matching TRBD1 or TRBD2 (5 bases each). The germline V gene encodes CDR1 WNHNN and CDR2 SYGVQD (reference sequence). This CDR3 comprises 14 residues. V was shortened by 0 bases and J by 9 bases, with 12 bases between the two germline ends. CDR3 region: CASSESGLGSEQFF. CDR3 bases: TGCGCCAGCAGTGAGTCGGGGCTTGGGAGTGAGCAGTTCTTC.

This clone appeared a few times. The chain couples TRBV6-5 to TRBJ2-7, with TRBD1 matching over 8 bases. Trimming removed 0 bases from V and 0 bases from J; junction bases left unmatched: 4. This CDR3 has 16 amino acids. Germline V gene data show CDR1 as MNHEY and CDR2 as SVGAGI. The CDR3: CASSYSRTGSSYEQYF. The CDR3 DNA follows: TGTGCCAGCAGTTACTCGAGGACAGGGAGCTCCTACGAGCAGTACTTC.

This clone was counted between two and nine times. The V call is TRBV15, the J call TRBJ2-6; 11 positions agree with TRBD1. Trimming cost V 4 bases and J 0 bases; bases outside gene matches: 14. Germline CDR1 is LNHNV and CDR2 is YYDKDF (reference sequence). The CDR3 extends over 21 amino acids. The CDR3: CATSTPRGRDRGFSGANVLTF. The CDR3 region has the DNA TGTGCCACCAGCACCCCAAGGGGTAGGGACAGGGGGTTCTCTGGGGCCAACGTCCTGACTTTC.

With respect to this clone: A read error may produce the germline difference seen at one junction end. The CDR3 DNA is TGTGCCAGCAGCTTCACACCCGGGAGAATGACGGTCTTC. Its protein is CASSFTPGRMTVF. The chain carries TRBV13 and TRBJ2-1, with D possibly being TRBD2 (6 bases). The germline V gene encodes CDR1 PRHDT and CDR2 FYEKMQ (reference sequence). This CDR3 spans 13 amino acids.

This clone was counted a few times. CDR3 protein: CASSLDFTGSGNSPLHF. The CDR3 DNA follows: TGTGCCAGCAGCTTAGATTTTACGGGCAGCGGAAATTCACCCCTCCACTTT. This chain connects TRBV7-9 to TRBJ1-6, with D hard to call. This CDR3 is built from 17 residues. The V end was cut by 1 base, the J end by 7 bases, with 17 bases between. Germline CDR1 is SEHNR and CDR2 is FQNEAQ (reference sequence).

The chain joins TRBV5-1 to TRBJ2-1, with 8 bases matching TRBD1. The length of the CDR3 is 15 residues. V lost 3 bases to trimming and J lost 0 bases; unmatched junction nucleotides: 2. CDR1 is SGHRS, CDR2 YFSETQ, per germline. Here the CDR3 DNA reads TGCGCCAGCAGCTCCACAGGGGGCTCCTACAATGAGCAGTTCTTC. Amino acids: CASSSTGGSYNEQFF.

In this sample, this clone turned up a few times. The chain carries TRBV7-2 and TRBJ1-1, with D unclear. Between the trimmed V and J ends, which lost 1 base and 4 bases, there was a span of 4 bases. The CDR3 is 12 residues long. CDR1 and CDR2 (germline): SGHTA, FQGNSA. CDR3 in DNA: TGTGCCAGCAGCTTAGTCCTCACTGAAGCTTTCTTT. This translates into CASSLVLTEAFF.

The chain employs TRBV28 and TRBJ1-2; the D gene is possibly TRBD1 (5 bases). Germline-derived CDR1 and CDR2 are MDHEN and SYDVKM. The CDR3 sequence is 14 residues long. Trimming pared 6 bases from V and 1 base from J, leaving 12 bases between. CDR3 DNA sequence: TGTGCCAGCAGAGACCTCCAGGGTAACTATGGCTACACCTTC. Translated: CASRDLQGNYGYTF.

In its sample, this clone was seen many times. The chain uses TRBV30 and TRBJ1-2; no clear D. Deletions cut 3 bases from V and 3 bases from J, with 11 bases between. The CDR3 length is 13 residues. CDR1 is GTSNPN and CDR2 is SVGIG in the germline V gene (reference sequence). The CDR3 protein is CAWSERFDYGYTF. CDR3 coding DNA: TGTGCCTGGAGCGAACGGTTCGACTATGGCTACACCTTC. Based on the CDR3 plus reference TRBV30 and TRBJ1-2, the full variable domain is SQTIHQWPATLVQPVGSPLSLECTVEGTSNPNLYWYRQAAGRGLQLLFYSVGIGQISSEVPQNLSASRPQDRQFILSSKKLLLSDSGFYLCAWSERFDYGYTFGSGTRLTVV.

This chain links TRBV7-3 with TRBJ1-1; D ambiguous. V was trimmed by 5 bases and J by 4 bases, leaving 11 bases between them. This CDR3 has 13 amino acids. The germline gives CDR1 SGHTA, CDR2 FQGTGA. Here the CDR3 reads CASSQQGGTEAFF. CDR3 DNA sequence: TGTGCCAGCAGCCAACAAGGTGGCACTGAAGCTTTCTTT.

The CDR3 loop reads CASSPRSDQPQHF. For the CDR3, the DNA is TGTGCCAGCTCACCACGAAGCGACCAGCCCCAGCATTTT. The genes are TRBV18 and TRBJ1-5; no definite D call. The V end lost 1 base, the J end lost 7 bases, and 8 bases lay between the germline ends. The CDR3 contains 13 residues. The germline V gene has CDR1 KGHSH and CDR2 LQKENI. Based on the CDR3 plus reference TRBV18 and TRBJ1-5, the full variable domain is NAGVMQNPRHLVRRRGQEARLRCSPMKGHSHVYWYRQLPEEGLKFMVYLQKENIIDESGMPKERFSAEFPKEGPSILRIQQVVRGDSAAYFCASSPRSDQPQHFGDGTRLSIL.

This clone was detected a few times. The chain has TRBV28 and TRBJ1-6, with D uncertain. Trimming took 3 bases from V and 11 from J, leaving 8 bases between them. Germline V gene lookup returns CDR1 MDHEN and CDR2 SYDVKM. The CDR3 totals 12 residues. In DNA form, the CDR3 reads TGTGCCAGCAGTTTCTCGGTAACACCCCTCCACTTT. This translates into CASSFSVTPLHF. Based on the CDR3 plus reference TRBV28 and TRBJ1-6, the full variable domain is DVKVTQSSRYLVKRTGEKVFLECVQDMDHENMFWYRQDPGLGLRLIYFSYDVKMKEKGDIPEGYSVSREKKERFSLILESASTNQTSMYLCASSFSVTPLHFGNGTRLTVT.